This is a list of T cell receptor beta chains from one sample in a study of control samples from healthy donors and cancer patients. Measured with immunoSEQ multiplex PCR; TCRdb has only the in-frame clones, and not every one. The data show 150,000 to 200,000 clones, around 92% seen once. Source material: blood. The receptor source for this set is a young woman in good health. CDR3s include the opening cysteine and the closing phenylalanine or tryptophan. The D gene is left open where the match is weak. Size is omitted from some rows. Given values are once, few, many or a class for expanded clones.

clone_size j_call d_call v_call cdr3_nt cdr3_aa
. TRBJ2-1 . TRBV4-1 TGCGCCAGCAGCCAAATCGGGAATGAGCAGTTCTTC CASSQIGNEQFF
. TRBJ2-2 . TRBV6-2/TRBV6-3 TGTGCCAGCAGTTTTGTGAGGAACACCGGGGAGCTGTTTTTT CASSFVRNTGELFF
. TRBJ1-4 TRBD1 TRBV7-2 TGTGCCAGCAGCAGACAGGGGAGGGAAAAACTGTTTTTT CASSRQGREKLFF
. TRBJ2-5 TRBD2 TRBV7-7 TGTGCTAGCAGCTTAACTATCCCCGGGACTAGCGGGAGGCAAGAGACCCAGTACTTC CASSLTIPGTSGRQETQYF
. TRBJ2-5 . TRBV7-9 TGTGCCAGCAGCCCCAGTACAGGTCGAGAGACCCAGTACTTC CASSPSTGRETQYF
. TRBJ1-6 . TRBV19 TGTGCCAGTAGTAGCTACAGGGTGGATAATTCACCCCTCCACTTT CASSSYRVDNSPLHF
once TRBJ1-1 . TRBV29-1 TGCAGCGTTGGGCGGAGTCCTGAAGCTTTCTTT CSVGRSPEAFF
. TRBJ2-7 TRBD1 TRBV11-3 TGTGCCAGCAGCAAGGGACAGGCCTACGAGCAGTACTTC CASSKGQAYEQYF
. TRBJ1-5 . TRBV28 TGTGCCAGCAGTTTATTTCCCCAGGGGAATAAGCCCCAGCATTTT CASSLFPQGNKPQHF
. TRBJ1-2 . TRBV24-1 TGTGCCACCAGTGATTTGACAGGGTATGGCTACACCTTC CATSDLTGYGYTF
. TRBJ1-1 TRBD1 TRBV7-2 TGTGCCAGCAGCAGGAAGGACAGGGGGCGCACTGAAGCTTTCTTT CASSRKDRGRTEAFF
. TRBJ2-7 TRBD2 TRBV7-9 TGTGCCAGCAGCTTAGTTAGCGGGGGGGATCGAGAGCAGTACTTC CASSLVSGGDREQYF
. TRBJ2-2 . TRBV19 TGTGCCAGTGACAGGCACCGGAACACCGGGGAGCTGTTTTTT CASDRHRNTGELFF
. TRBJ1-5 . TRBV28 TGTGCCAGCAGTTTCAGGGGTAGCAATCAGCCCCAGCATTTT CASSFRGSNQPQHF
. TRBJ2-7 . TRBV7-2 TGTGCCAGCAGCCCCCGGGACGCCTCCTACGAGCAGTACTTC CASSPRDASYEQYF
. TRBJ1-4 . TRBV7-6 TGTGCCAGCAGCTTACAGTACGGTGAAAAACTGTTTTTT CASSLQYGEKLFF
. TRBJ2-3 . TRBV6-1 TGTGCCAGCAGTGAAGCGCAGGGTAGCGGAGGGGATACGCAGTATTTT CASSEAQGSGGDTQYF
. TRBJ2-6 TRBD1 TRBV11-3 TGTGCCAGCAGCCAACAGGGGGCCCTGTCTGGGGCCAACGTCCTGACTTTC CASSQQGALSGANVLTF
. TRBJ2-5 . TRBV7-2 TGTGCCAGCAGCTTAGCGGGGGGTCGAGAGACCCAGTACTTC CASSLAGGRETQYF
. TRBJ1-1 . TRBV7-8 TGTGCCAGCAGCTTGGGACAGAACACTGAAGCTTTCTTT CASSLGQNTEAFF
. TRBJ1-3 TRBD1 TRBV9 TGTGCCAGCAGCGTAAGGACAGGGGGCTCTGGAAACACCATATATTTT CASSVRTGGSGNTIYF
. TRBJ1-2 . TRBV11-2 TGTGCCAGCAGCTTAGCGGGGGGGTACTATGGCTACACCTTC CASSLAGGYYGYTF
. TRBJ1-6 . TRBV5-6 TGTGCCAGCAGCTTACAGGGTAATTCACCCCTCCACTTT CASSLQGNSPLHF
once TRBJ2-7 . TRBV18 TGTGCCAGCTCACAGGGGGGGGACGAGCAGTACTTC CASSQGGDEQYF
. TRBJ1-2 TRBD1 TRBV3-1/TRBV3-2 TGTGCCAGCAGCCCGACAGGGGCCGGCTACACCTTC CASSPTGAGYTF
. TRBJ2-1 TRBD2 TRBV11-3 TGTGCCAGCAGCTTAGGAGCGGGAGTTGGGTACAATGAGCAGTTCTTC CASSLGAGVGYNEQFF